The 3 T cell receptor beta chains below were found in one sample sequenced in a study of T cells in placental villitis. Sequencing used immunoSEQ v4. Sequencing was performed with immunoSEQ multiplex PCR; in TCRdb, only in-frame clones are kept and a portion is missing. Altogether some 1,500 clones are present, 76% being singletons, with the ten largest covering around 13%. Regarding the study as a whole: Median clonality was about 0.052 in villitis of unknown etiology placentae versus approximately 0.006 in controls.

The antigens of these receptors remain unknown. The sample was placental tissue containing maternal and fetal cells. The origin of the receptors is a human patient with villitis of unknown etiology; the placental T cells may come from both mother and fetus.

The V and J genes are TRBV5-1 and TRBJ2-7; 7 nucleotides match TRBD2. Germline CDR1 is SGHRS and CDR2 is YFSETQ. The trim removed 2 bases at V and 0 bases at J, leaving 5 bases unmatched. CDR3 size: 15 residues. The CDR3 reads CASSLSGISSYEQYF. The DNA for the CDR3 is TGCGCCAGCAGCTTAAGCGGGATAAGCTCCTACGAGCAGTACTTC.

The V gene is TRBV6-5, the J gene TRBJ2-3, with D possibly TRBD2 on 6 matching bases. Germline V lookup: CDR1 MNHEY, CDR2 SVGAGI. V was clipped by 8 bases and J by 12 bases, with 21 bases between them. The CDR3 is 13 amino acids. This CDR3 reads CASLPSRGGLQYF. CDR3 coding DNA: TGTGCCAGCCTCCCTTCGAGGGGAGGCCTTCAGTATTTT.

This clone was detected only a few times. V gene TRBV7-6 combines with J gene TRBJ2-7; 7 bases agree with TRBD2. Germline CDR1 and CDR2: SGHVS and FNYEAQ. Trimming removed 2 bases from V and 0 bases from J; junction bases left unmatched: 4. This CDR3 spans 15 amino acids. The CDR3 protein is CASSLKPGGSYEQYF. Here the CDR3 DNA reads TGTGCCAGCAGCTTAAAACCGGGAGGCTCCTACGAGCAGTACTTC.